Below, 14 T cell receptor beta chains from the same sample are listed, as sequenced in a study of neoadjuvant nivolumab and ipilimumab in lung cancer. Clones were read by immunoSEQ multiplex PCR, and TCRdb kept only the in-frame ones, dropping some. The data show about 38,000 clones, roughly nine tenths seen once. The material sequenced was peripheral blood, taken before neoadjuvant nivolumab, alone or with ipilimumab. The receptors here all came from an adult with non-small cell lung cancer.

The V call is TRBV7-7, the J call TRBJ2-5; D is possibly TRBD1 (5 bases). Per germline, CDR1 SSHAT and CDR2 FNYEAQ (reference sequence). The CDR3 spans 12 residues. The ends were cut back, 5 bases at V and 6 bases at J, with 10 bases in the middle. For the CDR3, the DNA is TGTGCCAGCAGCGCCCAGGGTCAGACCCAGTACTTC. Protein sequence: CASSAQGQTQYF.

The genes are TRBV7-9 and TRBJ2-7; no firm D call. CDR1 SEHNR and CDR2 FQNEAQ come from the germline V gene (reference sequence). V dropped 1 base and J dropped 2 bases, with 9 bases sitting between them. The CDR3 has 14 amino acids. The CDR3 region is CASSLDLEPYEQYF. CDR3 sequence (DNA): TGTGCCAGCAGCTTAGACCTAGAACCCTACGAGCAGTACTTC.

The rearrangement links TRBV2 to TRBJ1-1; the D is unclear. The CDR3 runs 14 residues. The ends were cut back, 8 bases at V and 0 bases at J, with 13 bases in the middle. In germline, CDR1 is SNHLY, CDR2 FYNNEI. CDR3: CASVLETLNTEAFF. The CDR3 DNA is TGTGCCAGCGTTCTAGAGACCTTGAACACTGAAGCTTTCTTT.

The chain combines TRBV7-9 with TRBJ1-5; D remains unclear. The V end was cut by 2 bases, the J end by 1 base, with 9 bases between. Germline CDR1 reads SEHNR; CDR2 reads FQNEAQ (reference sequence). The CDR3 consists of 15 residues. The CDR3 DNA follows: TGTGCCAGCAGCTTATCGGGAGGGAGCAATCAGCCCCAGCATTTT. Protein: CASSLSGGSNQPQHF.

This rearrangement joins TRBV10-2 to TRBJ2-5; 8 nucleotides line up with TRBD2. V trimming: 6 bases; J trimming: 0 bases; junction bases outside the gene matches: 3. This CDR3 contains 14 residues. The germline V gene encodes CDR1 WSHSY and CDR2 SAAADI. CDR3 region: CASSPLADQETQYF. Here the CDR3 DNA reads TGCGCCAGCAGCCCACTAGCGGACCAAGAGACCCAGTACTTC.

This chain uses TRBV5-5 with TRBJ1-5, with D uncertain. The CDR3 is made up of 13 amino acids. CDR1 is SGHKS and CDR2 is YYEKEE in the germline V gene (reference sequence). Trimming removed 2 bases at V and 2 bases at J, with 5 bases between. The CDR3, as DNA: TGTGCCAGCAGCTTTGAGGGCAATCAGCCCCAGCATTTT. Its protein product is CASSFEGNQPQHF.

The chain combines TRBV6-5 with TRBJ2-7; D tentatively reads TRBD1 or TRBD2 (6 bases each). Germline V gene data show CDR1 as MNHEY and CDR2 as SVGAGI. CDR3 length equals 15 residues. Trimming stripped 2 bases from V and 1 base from J, with 12 bases between. The DNA for the CDR3 is TGTGCCAGCAGTTACACCAGGGGAGGTTCCTACGAGCAGTACTTC. Protein: CASSYTRGGSYEQYF.

The V call is TRBV18, the J call TRBJ2-7; D is possibly TRBD1 (6 bases). This CDR3 is 14 amino acids long. Trimming removed 6 bases at V and 7 bases at J, with 19 bases between. CDR1 and CDR2 from the germline V gene are KGHSH and LQKENI. CDR3 residues: CASSPGERGGEQYF. In nucleotides, the CDR3 is TGTGCCAGCTCGCCAGGGGAGCGCGGTGGGGAGCAGTACTTC.

The chain links TRBV28 to TRBJ1-2; D may be TRBD1 (6 bases). Germline CDR1 is MDHEN and CDR2 is SYDVKM. CDR3 size: 12 residues. The V and J ends lost 6 bases and 9 bases respectively, with 14 bases between them. The CDR3 nucleotides read TGTGCCAGCAGCCAGGGGATCTGGCGCTACACCTTC. Translating it yields CASSQGIWRYTF.

The chain links TRBV7-9 to TRBJ1-2; maybe TRBD1 (5 bases). The length of the CDR3 is 13 residues. Germline lookup yields CDR1 SEHNR and CDR2 FQNEAQ (reference sequence). V lost 3 bases and J 8 bases, leaving 13 bases between the germline ends. The CDR3 DNA reads as TGTGCCAGCAGCTTTCTGGGGGAGGGAGGCTACACCTTC. Protein sequence: CASSFLGEGGYTF.

The chain has TRBV29-1 and TRBJ2-5; D is possibly TRBD1 (5 bases). Germline V gene data show CDR1 as SQVTM and CDR2 as ANQGSEA. Between the trimmed V and J ends, which lost 3 bases and 2 bases, there was a span of 10 bases. This CDR3 is built from 13 residues. In DNA form, the CDR3 reads TGCAGCGTTGAGGCAGGGCTGCAAGAGACCCAGTACTTC. It specifies CSVEAGLQETQYF.

This clone was found a few times. This sequence joins TRBV6-4 and TRBJ2-1; D call uncertain. Trimming took 3 bases from V and 6 from J, leaving 15 bases between them. The CDR3 is 15 amino acids. Germline-derived CDR1 and CDR2 are MRHNA and SNTAGT. The CDR3 here is CASSEGWSPVNEQFF. The CDR3 nucleotides are TGTGCCAGCAGTGAGGGCTGGTCGCCCGTCAATGAGCAGTTCTTC.

The V call is TRBV30, the J call TRBJ2-3; D remains unclear. The CDR3 consists of 11 residues. The V end was cut by 0 bases, the J end by 4 bases, with 2 bases between. Germline V gene data show CDR1 as GTSNPN and CDR2 as SVGIG (reference sequence). This chain's CDR3 is CAWSVSDTQYF. The DNA for the CDR3 is TGTGCCTGGAGTGTATCAGATACGCAGTATTTT.

The chain joins TRBV7-9 to TRBJ2-5, with a weak D call TRBD2 (6 bases). Germline CDR1 and CDR2: SEHNR and FQNEAQ (reference sequence). Trimming pared 6 bases from V and 5 bases from J, leaving 22 bases between. The CDR3 has 16 amino acids. CDR3 sequence reads: CASSISGRELGETQYF. The CDR3 region has the DNA TGTGCCAGCAGTATAAGCGGGCGTGAATTAGGGGAGACCCAGTACTTC.